This T cell receptor (beta chain) was captured by sequencing in a study of T-cell reconstitution after alpha-beta-depleted transplantation in children. As it was prepared, the TCRbeta library received unique molecular identifiers. Each CDR3 protein gets one entry after TCRdb re-called the PCR reads with MiXCR. The data show over 150,000 distinct CDR3 sequences, 6.3% seen once. Trimming stripped 3 bases from V and 0 bases from J, with 17 bases between. The germline V gene encodes CDR1 SGHRS and CDR2 YFSETQ. This CDR3 region has 17 residues. This clonotype has at least ten counts. The sequence was obtained from a girl younger than two with combined immunodeficiency, due to receive a stem cell transplant. This chain joins TRBV5-1 and TRBJ2-3, with D perhaps TRBD2 (5 bases). Source: PBMCs, taken before TCRalphabeta/CD19-depleted stem cell transplant. The CDR3 coding sequence is TGCGCCAGCAGCTGGCTCGGCGGGTTAGCTAGCACAGATACGCAGTATTTT. Its translation is CASSWLGGLASTDTQYF.